This record looks at one T cell receptor beta chain sequence and its context. The antigen remains unidentified. These data come from a study of CD8 T cells in ankylosing spondylitis. This CDR3 region has 16 residues. The J segment lost 4 bases and the V segment lost 0 bases, leaving 5 bases of the junction unmatched. Germline assignment: CDR1 LNHNV and CDR2 YYDKDF (reference sequence). MiXCR was run by TCRdb on the 5' RACE reads, yielding one entry per CDR3 protein. The sample records approximately 500,000 distinct CDR3 sequences, 10% to 15% being singletons. General study findings and limits: There was a TCR beta motif, made of eight highly homologous variants, that appeared characteristic of ankylosing spondylitis blood.

The genes are TRBV15 and TRBJ2-1; TRBD2 aligns across 8 bases. The receptor was derived from a male donor with ankylosing spondylitis. Input material: blood, either unsorted or a sorted T cell fraction (not recorded which). The CDR3 reads CATSRERAGGYNEQFF. For the CDR3, the DNA is TGTGCCACCAGCAGAGAACGGGCGGGAGGTTACAATGAGCAGTTCTTC. The full variable domain, in which reference TRBV15 and TRBJ2-1 provide the parts outside the CDR3, is DAMVIQNPRYQVTQFGKPVTLSCSQTLNHNVMYWYQQKSSQAPKLLFHYYDKDFNNEADTPDNFQSRRPNTSFCFLDIRSPGLGDTAMYLCATSRERAGGYNEQFFGPGTRLTVL.